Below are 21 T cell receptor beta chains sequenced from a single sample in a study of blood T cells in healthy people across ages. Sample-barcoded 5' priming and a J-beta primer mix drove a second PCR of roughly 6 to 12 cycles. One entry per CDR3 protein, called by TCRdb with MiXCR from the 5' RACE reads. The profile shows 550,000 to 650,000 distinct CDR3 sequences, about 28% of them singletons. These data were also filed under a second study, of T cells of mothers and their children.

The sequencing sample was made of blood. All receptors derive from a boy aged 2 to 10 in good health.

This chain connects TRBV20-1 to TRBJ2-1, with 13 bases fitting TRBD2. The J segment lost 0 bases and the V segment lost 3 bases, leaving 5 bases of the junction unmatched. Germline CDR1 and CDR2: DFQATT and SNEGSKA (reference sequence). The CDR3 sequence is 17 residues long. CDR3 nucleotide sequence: TGCAGTGCTAGCCCTCGGACTAGCGGGAGCTCCTACAATGAGCAGTTCTTC. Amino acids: CSASPRTSGSSYNEQFF.

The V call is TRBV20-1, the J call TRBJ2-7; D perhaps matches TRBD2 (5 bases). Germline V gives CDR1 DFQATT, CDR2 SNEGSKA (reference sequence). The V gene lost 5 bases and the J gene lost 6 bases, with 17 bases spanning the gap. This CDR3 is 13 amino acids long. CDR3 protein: CSAWAPGSLEQYF. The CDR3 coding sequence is TGCAGTGCTTGGGCCCCTGGGAGTCTCGAGCAGTACTTC.

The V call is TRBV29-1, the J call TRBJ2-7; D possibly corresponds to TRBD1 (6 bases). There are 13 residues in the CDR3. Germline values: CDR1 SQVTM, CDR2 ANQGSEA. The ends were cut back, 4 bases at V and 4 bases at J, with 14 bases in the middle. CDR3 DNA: TGCAGCGTTGGCATTACAGGGCCTTACGAGCAGTACTTC. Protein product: CSVGITGPYEQYF.

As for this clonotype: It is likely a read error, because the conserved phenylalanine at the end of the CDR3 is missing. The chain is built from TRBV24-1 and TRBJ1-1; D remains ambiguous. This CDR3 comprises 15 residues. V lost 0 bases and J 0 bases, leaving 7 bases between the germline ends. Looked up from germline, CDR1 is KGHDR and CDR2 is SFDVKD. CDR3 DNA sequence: TGTGCCACCAGTGATTTGAGGCAGCTGAACACTGAAGCTTTCTCT. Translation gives CATSDLRQLNTEAFS.

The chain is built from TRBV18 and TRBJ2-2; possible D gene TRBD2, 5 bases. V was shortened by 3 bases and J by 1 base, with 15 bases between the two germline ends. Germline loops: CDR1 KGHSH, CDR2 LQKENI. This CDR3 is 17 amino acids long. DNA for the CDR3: TGTGCCAGCTCACCGGAGGTCGGGCGGAAGAACACCGGGGAGCTGTTTTTT. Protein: CASSPEVGRKNTGELFF. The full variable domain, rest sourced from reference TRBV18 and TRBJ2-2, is NAGVMQNPRHLVRRRGQEARLRCSPMKGHSHVYWYRQLPEEGLKFMVYLQKENIIDESGMPKERFSAEFPKEGPSILRIQQVVRGDSAAYFCASSPEVGRKNTGELFFGEGSRLTVL.

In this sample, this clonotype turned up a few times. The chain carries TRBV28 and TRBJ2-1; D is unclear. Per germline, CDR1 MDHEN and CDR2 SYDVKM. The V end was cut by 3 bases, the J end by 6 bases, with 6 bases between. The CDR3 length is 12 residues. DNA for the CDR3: TGTGCCAGCAGTTTGCTGCCCAATGAGCAGTTCTTC. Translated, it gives CASSLLPNEQFF.

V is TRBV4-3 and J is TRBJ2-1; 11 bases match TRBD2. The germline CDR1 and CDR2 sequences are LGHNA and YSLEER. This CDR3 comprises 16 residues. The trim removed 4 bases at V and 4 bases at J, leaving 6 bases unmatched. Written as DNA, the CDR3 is TGCGCCAGCAGCCCTAGACTAGCGGGGAAATACAATGAGCAGTTCTTC. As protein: CASSPRLAGKYNEQFF.

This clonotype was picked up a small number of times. CDR3 nucleotides: TGTGCTAGTGGTCCCGGGGACAGGGCTGAAGCTTTCTTT. Amino acids: CASGPGDRAEAFF. V usage is TRBV12-5 and J usage is TRBJ1-1, with TRBD1 matching over 9 bases. V dropped 5 bases and J dropped 6; count of bases not matched to a gene: 4. The CDR3 length is 13 residues. The germline gives CDR1 LGHNT, CDR2 FRNRAP.

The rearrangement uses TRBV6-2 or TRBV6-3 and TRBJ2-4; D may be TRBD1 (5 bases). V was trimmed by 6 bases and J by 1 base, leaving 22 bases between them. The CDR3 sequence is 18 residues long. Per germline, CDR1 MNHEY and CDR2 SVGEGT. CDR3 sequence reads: CASSPPGQGSWAKNIQYF. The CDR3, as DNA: TGTGCCAGCAGCCCCCCAGGGCAGGGAAGTTGGGCCAAAAACATTCAGTACTTC.

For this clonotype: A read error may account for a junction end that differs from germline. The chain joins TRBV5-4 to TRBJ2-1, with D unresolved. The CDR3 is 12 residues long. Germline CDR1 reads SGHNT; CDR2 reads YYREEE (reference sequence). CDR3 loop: CASSSLENGQFF. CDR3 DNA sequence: TGTGCCAGCAGCTCCCTAGAGAATGGGCAGTTCTTC.

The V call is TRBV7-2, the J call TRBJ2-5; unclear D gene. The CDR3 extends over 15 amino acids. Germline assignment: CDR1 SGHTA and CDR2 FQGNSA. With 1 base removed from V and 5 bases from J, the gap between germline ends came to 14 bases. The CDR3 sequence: CASSLVPDRWETQYF. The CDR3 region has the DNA TGTGCCAGCAGCTTAGTCCCCGACCGGTGGGAGACCCAGTACTTC.

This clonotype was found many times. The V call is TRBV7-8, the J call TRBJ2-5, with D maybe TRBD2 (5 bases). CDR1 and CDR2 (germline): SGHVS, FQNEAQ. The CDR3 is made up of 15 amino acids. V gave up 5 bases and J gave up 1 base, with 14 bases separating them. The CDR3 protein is CASSRGRSGQETQYF. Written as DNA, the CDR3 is TGTGCCAGCAGCCGGGGTAGGTCTGGCCAAGAGACCCAGTACTTC.

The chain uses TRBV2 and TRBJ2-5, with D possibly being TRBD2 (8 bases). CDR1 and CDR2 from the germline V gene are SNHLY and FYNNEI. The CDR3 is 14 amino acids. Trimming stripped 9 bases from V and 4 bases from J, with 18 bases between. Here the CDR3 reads CASQGGLVGETQYF. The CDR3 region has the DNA TGTGCCAGTCAGGGGGGACTAGTGGGAGAGACCCAGTACTTC.

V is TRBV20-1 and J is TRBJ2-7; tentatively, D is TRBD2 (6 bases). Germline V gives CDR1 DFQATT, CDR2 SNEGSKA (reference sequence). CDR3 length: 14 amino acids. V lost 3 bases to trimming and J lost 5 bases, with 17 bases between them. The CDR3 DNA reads TGCAGTGCTAGTTTCACCGGGAGTCCCCACGAGCAGTACTTC. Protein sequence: CSASFTGSPHEQYF.

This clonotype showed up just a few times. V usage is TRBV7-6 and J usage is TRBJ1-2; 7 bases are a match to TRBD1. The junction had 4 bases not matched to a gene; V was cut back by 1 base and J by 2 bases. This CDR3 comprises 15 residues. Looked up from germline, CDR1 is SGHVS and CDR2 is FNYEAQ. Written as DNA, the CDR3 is TGTGCCAGCAGCTTAGAGTCAGGGGGAAACTATGGCTACACCTTC. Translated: CASSLESGGNYGYTF. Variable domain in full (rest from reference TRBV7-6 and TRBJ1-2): GAGVSQSPRYKVTKRGQDVALRCDPISGHVSLYWYRQALGQGPEFLTYFNYEAQQDKSGLPNDRFSAERPEGSISTLTIQRTEQRDSAMYRCASSLESGGNYGYTFGSGTRLTVV.

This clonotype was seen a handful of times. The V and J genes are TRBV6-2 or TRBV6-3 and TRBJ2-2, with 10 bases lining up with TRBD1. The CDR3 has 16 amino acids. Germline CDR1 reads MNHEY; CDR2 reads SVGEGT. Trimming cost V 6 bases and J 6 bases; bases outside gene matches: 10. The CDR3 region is CASRQTGGAGSGELFF. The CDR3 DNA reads TGTGCCAGCAGACAGACAGGGGGCGCAGGATCCGGGGAGCTGTTTTTT.

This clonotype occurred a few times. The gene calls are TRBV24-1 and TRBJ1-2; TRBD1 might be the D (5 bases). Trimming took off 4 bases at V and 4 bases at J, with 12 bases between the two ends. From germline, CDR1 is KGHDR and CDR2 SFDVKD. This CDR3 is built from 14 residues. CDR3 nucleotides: TGTGCCACCAGTGACCCCTCCAGGGCCTATGGCTACACCTTC. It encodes CATSDPSRAYGYTF.

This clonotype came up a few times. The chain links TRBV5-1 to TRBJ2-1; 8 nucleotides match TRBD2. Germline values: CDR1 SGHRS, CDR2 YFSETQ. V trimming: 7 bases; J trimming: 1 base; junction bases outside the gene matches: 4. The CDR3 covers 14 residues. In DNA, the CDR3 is TGCGCCAGCTATAGCGGGGAATCCTACAATGAGCAGTTCTTC. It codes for CASYSGESYNEQFF.

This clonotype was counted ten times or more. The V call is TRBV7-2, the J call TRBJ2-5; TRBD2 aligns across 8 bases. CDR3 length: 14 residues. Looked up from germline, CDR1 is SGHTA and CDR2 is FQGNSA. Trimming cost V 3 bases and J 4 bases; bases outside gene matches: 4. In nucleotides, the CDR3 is TGTGCCAGCAGCTTTAGCGGGACGTTAGAGACCCAGTACTTC. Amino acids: CASSFSGTLETQYF.

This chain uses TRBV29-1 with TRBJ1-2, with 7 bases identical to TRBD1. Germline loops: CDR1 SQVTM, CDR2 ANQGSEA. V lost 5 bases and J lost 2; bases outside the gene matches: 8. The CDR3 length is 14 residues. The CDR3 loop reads CSVSRQGENYGYTF. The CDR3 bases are TGCAGCGTTTCCCGACAGGGTGAAAACTATGGCTACACCTTC.

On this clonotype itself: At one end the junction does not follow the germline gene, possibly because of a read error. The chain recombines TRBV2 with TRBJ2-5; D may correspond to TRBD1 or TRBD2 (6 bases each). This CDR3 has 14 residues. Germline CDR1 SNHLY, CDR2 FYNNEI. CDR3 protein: CASSEALRRGPGSF. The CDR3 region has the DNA TGTGCCAGCAGTGAAGCGCTTCGTCGGGGGCCGGGGAGCTTC.